The 3 T cell receptor beta chains listed next were all sequenced from one sample in a study of T cell responses to AZD1222 COVID-19 vaccine. Sequenced by immunoSEQ multiplex PCR; TCRdb stores in-frame clones only, minus some. The table has about 130,000 clones, about 92% seen once. The starting material was peripheral blood, obtained on day 0 of AZD1222 vaccination. Every receptor here comes from an adult in good health.

This clone was detected a few times. This chain connects TRBV15 to TRBJ2-1, with D possibly being TRBD2 (5 bases). Trimming took 1 base from V and 4 from J, leaving 14 bases between them. Germline V gene lookup returns CDR1 LNHNV and CDR2 YYDKDF (reference sequence). The CDR3 runs to 16 residues. DNA for the CDR3: TGTGCCACCAGCAGAGGGCTAGCCCCGCGATACAATGAGCAGTTCTTC. It specifies CATSRGLAPRYNEQFF. Full variable domain (outside the CDR3, taken from reference TRBV15 and TRBJ2-1): DAMVIQNPRYQVTQFGKPVTLSCSQTLNHNVMYWYQQKSSQAPKLLFHYYDKDFNNEADTPDNFQSRRPNTSFCFLDIRSPGLGDTAMYLCATSRGLAPRYNEQFFGPGTRLTVL.

The chain combines TRBV7-2 with TRBJ2-7, with 9 bases fitting TRBD1. Unmatched junction bases numbered 14, after V lost 5 bases and J lost 6 bases. Germline V lookup: CDR1 SGHTA, CDR2 FQGNSA. CDR3 length equals 16 residues. Here the CDR3 reads CASSGQGLGSPREQYF. CDR3 nucleotides: TGTGCCAGCAGCGGACAGGGGCTTGGCTCTCCTCGCGAGCAGTACTTC. Full variable domain (outside the CDR3, taken from reference TRBV7-2 and TRBJ2-7): GAGVSQSPSNKVTEKGKDVELRCDPISGHTALYWYRQSLGQGLEFLIYFQGNSAPDKSGLPSDRFSAERTGGSVSTLTIQRTQQEDSAVYLCASSGQGLGSPREQYFGPGTRLTVT.

The V gene is TRBV7-8, the J gene TRBJ2-3; 9 bases agree with TRBD1. CDR3 size: 15 residues. Germline CDR1 SGHVS, CDR2 FQNEAQ. With 2 bases clipped from V and 3 bases from J, the junction kept 3 bases outside the gene matches. CDR3 in amino acids: CASSLQGTGTDTQYF. As DNA, the CDR3 is TGTGCCAGCAGCTTACAGGGGACAGGGACAGATACGCAGTATTTT.